This T cell receptor beta chain is drawn from a study of chemoradiotherapy in HPV16-positive cancers. CDR1 and CDR2 from the germline V gene are SGHRS and YFSETQ. Trimming left V 2 bases short and J 0 bases short, with 5 bases between. CDR3 length equals 13 residues. Assay used: immunoSEQ multiplex PCR; TCRdb lists only in-frame clones, some missing. The data contain over 9,000 clones, approximately 90% of them singletons. Repeated repertoire sampling spanned the course of chemoradiotherapy. The sequences come from blood, collected from a patient who underwent chemoradiotherapy. The clonotype was recovered from a human donor with HPV-associated anogenital cancer. This rearrangement joins TRBV5-1 to TRBJ1-1; D remains unclear. CDR3 region: CASSFMVNTEAFF. In DNA, the CDR3 is TGCGCCAGCAGCTTCATGGTGAACACTGAAGCTTTCTTT. Full variable domain (missing parts from reference TRBV5-1 and TRBJ1-1): KAGVTQTPRYLIKTRGQQVTLSCSPISGHRSVSWYQQTPGQGLQFLFEYFSETQRNKGNFPGRFSGRQFSNSRSEMNVSTLELGDSALYLCASSFMVNTEAFFGQGTRLTVV.